This T cell receptor beta chain stems from a study of cytomegalovirus exposure and HLA in healthy donors (dated by TCRdb to between 2016 and 2019). Concerning the study at large: According to an earlier analysis of 587 of the donors, roughly 180 million T cells yielded roughly 110 million unique TCR beta sequences and around 280 Gb of sequence data. The number of donors typed differed by locus, with about 629-630 for A, B, C, DRB1 and DQB1, more than 500 for DQA1, about 610 for DPA1, and some 450 for DPB1. A later analysis re-examined previously published TCR beta repertoires from just over 650 donors and added high-resolution HLA genotyping to investigate patterns of TCR occurrence. Both class I and class II loci were covered by HLA typing, at four-digit resolution. The genetic ancestry cluster associated with self-reported Caucasian donors included about four fifths of the roughly 400 genotyped donors. Every repertoire in the discovery cohort had been generated on one and the same sequencing platform. Four to six DR-DQ haplotypes were handled as single units for association and clustering, since linkage in the cohort was strong. High-throughput TCR immunosequencing, statistical association of individual TCRs with disease status, and machine learning were combined to predict cytomegalovirus infection status. Donor age, sex, ethnicity and CMV serostatus were collected together with the repertoire data. The later analysis used no new phenotypic data to find candidate immune exposures, relying instead on TCR beta sequences and their occurrence across donors. The study aimed to test whether cataloging public T cell receptors could reveal signatures of past pathogen exposure. On average, 235,054 unique TCR beta nucleotide sequences were sequenced per donor among 398 genotyped donors of the cohort, with roughly 18% of those sequences being non-productive. Around 320 gigabases of sequencing data and 78 million or so unique TCR sequences were included in an early release covering 550 to 650 HLA-typed donors. A later genetic analysis used genome-wide SNP genotypes for 398 of the 666 donors, treating that subset as a discovery cohort. An earlier analysis of about 600 of the donors used high-throughput TCR beta sequencing to judge whether each TCR beta V gene segment behaved as functional or pseudogenic. The T cell repertoires of 670 or so subjects were profiled by immunosequencing and related to cytomegalovirus serostatus. In addition to the first cohort of 666 subjects, a separate validation cohort of some 120 different subjects was used. Overall study outcomes, separate from this receptor: HLA typing was unavailable for some donors at each locus, so association tests used only the typed subset. Broadly in line with IMGT annotations, most TCR beta V segments showed up in productive rearrangements about 87% or about 30% of the time in an earlier analysis of a few hundred of the donors. For the cohort, immune exposure information was limited to CMV serostatus. Some IMGT-functional V segments, including TRBV6-2 and TRBV6-3, could not be distinguished by the 87-base-pair reads and were therefore excluded. The sequencing pipeline was judged likely to have produced a cluster of highly shared sequence variants as a technical artifact. In both the original and validation cohorts, the classifier was reported to diagnose cytomegalovirus status with high specificity and sensitivity. According to a later analysis, parvovirus B19, influenza, CMV and Epstein-Barr virus appeared linked to several top co-occurrence clusters. Strong co-occurrence of HLA alleles, especially DR and DQ, made assigning TCR associations to individual alleles difficult. According to a later genetic analysis, donors in an Asian-associated ancestry cluster had fewer N-insertions in productive TCRs than the approximately 630-donor mean. Presence/absence analyses assumed roughly uniform sequencing depth across donors, an assumption that may not hold. Correlated functional status among segregating V segments might be attributable to linkage disequilibrium, but an unknown experimental factor could not be ruled out. A few of the identified cytomegalovirus-associated TCR beta chains were confirmed in vitro to be specific for cytomegalovirus antigens. A further reported finding was that TCR beta sequences accurately predicted the HLA-A and HLA-B alleles for most subjects in the first cohort. The cohort was sequenced for TCR beta chains only, and without alpha or paired-chain data the features that could be detected were limited. In a later analysis, TCR association rates were found to vary across HLA loci, with the most associated TCRs seen for DRB1 alleles and the fewest for HLA-C alleles. It was suggested by the authors that the approach could potentially be generalized to other disease states and immunological phenotypes. An association between a missense DCLRE1C variant and V-gene and J-gene trimming of TCR beta chains was found in a later genetic analysis and replicated in an independent cohort. Most TCR sequences were seen in very few donors, while some public TCRs were found in many individuals. The study listed 164 TCR beta chains as associated with cytomegalovirus. Most CMV-associated TCR beta chains appeared to be HLA-restricted in a later analysis, and the HLA associations seemed to be driven largely by CMV exposure. Compared with equally common non-associated chains, HLA-associated TCR beta chains in a later analysis were more clonally expanded and had lower generation probabilities. Roughly 17 rarely observed V segments, including chromosome 9 orphons, were excluded from the earlier analysis of several hundred of the donors because counts were too low. In a later analysis, some 17,000 TCR beta sequences were associated with specific HLA alleles at a false discovery rate of 0.05.

CDR1 MNHEY and CDR2 SMNVEV are derived from the germline V gene (reference sequence). The cysteine opens and the phenylalanine closes a CDR3 of 15 amino acids. Just CDR3 DNA is preserved here, 45 bases in frame from base 1. V is cut back by 2 bases and J by 3 bases, with 6 bases in the junction unmatched. The cohort was made up of several hundred healthy bone marrow donors. At the time of sampling, all cohort members were nominally healthy, though unrecorded immune exposures were likely present. The donor was CMV seronegative and belonged to the group of over 350 seronegative cohort members. Every donor gave a peripheral blood sample, and the peripheral blood mononuclear cells from that sample were used for TCR beta sequencing. Genomic DNA extraction from the blood cell samples was performed with the Qiagen DNeasy Blood Extraction Kit. Comments on this clone: What this receptor recognizes is not known.

Libraries were built with the immunoSEQ multiplex PCR assay. For the multiplex PCR, a mixture combining 60 forward primers for TCR Vbeta segments and 13 reverse primers for TCR Jbeta segments was used. Amplification of the CDR3 region of rearranged TCR beta genes was performed with a multiplex PCR assay on genomic DNA. On the Illumina HiSeq System, the amplified TCR beta libraries were sequenced as 87-base-pair reads. As for how the authors treated the data: A later analysis tallied roughly 80 million unique TCR beta chains across the 666 repertoires, and about 12 million of those chains were shared by two or more donors. A nearest-neighbor algorithm error-corrected the raw reads and collapsed the reads into unique sequences, merging closely related sequences to remove PCR and sequencing errors. V, D and J gene segments were assigned by aligning CDR3 sequences to IMGT reference sequences. Each retained sequence needed at least a six-nucleotide match to both a V gene segment and a J gene segment. Rearrangements were called productive when the CDR3 lacked stop codons and stayed in frame with V and J; all others were non-productive. CDR3 was defined according to IMGT convention as the region running from the second conserved V-encoded cysteine to the conserved J-encoded phenylalanine. In an earlier analysis of 500 to 650 of the donors, sequences lacking an unambiguous match to a single V gene segment were excluded. An earlier analysis of several hundred of the donors classified V segments as functional when productive rearrangements were above 56.7% and as segregating when the standard deviation between donors was above 5%. A statistical classification framework was developed to diagnose cytomegalovirus status using the catalog of TCR beta chain sequences. V and J gene assignment, in a later analysis, came from comparing TCR nucleotide sequences with IMGT/GENE-DB human TR gene sequences. Using the TCRdist pipeline, a later analysis assigned CDR3 sequences along with most-parsimonious VDJ recombination scenarios. A later analysis defined each TCR beta chain by its CDR3 amino acid sequence plus V-gene family, and excluded reads lacking a unique V-gene family. A later analysis removed 550 to 700 highly shared, low-generation-probability nucleotide sequences to deal with suspected cross-contamination and a sequencing artifact. In a later analysis, a clonal expansion index for each public chain was calculated from normalized within-repertoire ranks of inferred template counts. In a later analysis, generation probabilities were computed with a VDJ recombination model fitted to out-of-frame rearrangements, and the resulting probabilities were checked against IGoR. In a later analysis, hypergeometric tests were used to score TCR-TCR, TCR-HLA and TCR-CMV co-occurrence, with a repertoire-size bias correction applied to TCR pairs. In a later analysis, false discovery rates were estimated by permuting HLA or CMV assignments 20 times. In a later analysis, co-occurring TCRs were grouped using DBSCAN, with TCRdist sequence similarity added in when clustering inside HLA-allele-positive subsets. For co-occurrence clustering, repertoires with fewer than 30,000 or more than 120,000 public chains were excluded, along with roughly 5 repertoires with anomalous nucleotide sharing. TCRdb's version of the immuneACCESS table is confined to in-frame rearrangements and falls short of the full clone set. An unresolved V gene accounts for under half of the shortfall where checked; the remainder is of unknown origin. V, J and clone size reflect that table, while D and trimming were determined from the DNA. The data table for this sample lists tens of thousands of clones. The ten largest make up 5% to 7.5% of the sample.

Recombination connected TRBV27 to TRBJ2-7, with TRBD1 matching 8 junction bases. Specimen: PBMCs. This clonotype was sampled from a man aged 25-45 years in good health and CMV-seronegative. The sequenced DNA: TGTGCCAGCAGTTTACTGACAGGGGCGGGCTACGAGCAGTACTTC. Translation gives CASSLLTGAGYEQYF.